This TCR beta chain was identified in a study of CD8+ T cells in alopecia areata. General observations from the study: Tofacitinib yielded significantly lower scalp clonality and fewer expanded CD8+ clones among the top 100. Because one nonresponder was included, the link of baseline CD8+ expansion to response is considered uncertain. Scalp sample sequencing also detects resident alphabeta T cells of normal skin. It was observed that many expanded lesional clones persisted in scalp and blood during tofacitinib.

V was clipped by 7 bases and J by 5 bases; unmatched bases: 8. The germline V gene encodes CDR1 MNHEY and CDR2 SMNVEV (reference sequence). The CDR3 spans 14 residues. As for treatment: oral pan-JAK inhibitor, 5-10 mg twice daily. Extracted RNA was reverse transcribed into cDNA, the sequencing template. Produced via immunoSEQ multiplex PCR; TCRdb's table is partial and in-frame only. Of a few hundred thousand clones listed, about 58% are singletons. The sample holds a few counts of this clone. Its antigen is unknown. Sequencing was performed on CD4+ T cells sorted from blood, taken at week 4, from a patient treated with tofacitinib. The sequence was obtained from a human donor with alopecia areata. The gene calls are TRBV27 and TRBJ2-5, with TRBD1 matching 9 bases. The CDR3 bases are TGTGCCAGCAAGACAGGGGGGCATTTGGAGACCCAGTACTTC. Encoded protein: CASKTGGHLETQYF.